This TCR beta chain stems from a study of cytomegalovirus exposure and HLA in healthy donors. Both 60 Vbeta primers and 13 Jbeta primers went into the PCR. Assay: immunoSEQ multiplex PCR; the TCRdb copy retains only in-frame clones and omits some. The data show 110,000 or so clones, approximately 83% seen once. J lost 15 bases, V lost 4 bases, and 13 bases had no gene match. CDR1 and CDR2 (germline): SEHNR, FQNEAQ (reference sequence). CDR3 length equals 14 residues. About this clone itself: Its specificity is unknown.

Study-level findings and limits: Researchers counted around 170 TCR beta chains as cytomegalovirus-associated. It was taken for granted in presence/absence analyses that sequencing depth across donors was roughly uniform. In an earlier analysis, most TCR beta V segments were productive about 90% or about 30% of the time.

V gene TRBV7-9 combines with J gene TRBJ2-1; 9 bases line up with TRBD2. Sequencing was carried out using PBMCs. The sequence derives from a woman aged 18-29 years in good health and CMV-seronegative. The CDR3 is CASSSPGSGGRGFF. For the CDR3, the DNA is TGTGCCAGCAGCTCCCCGGGTAGCGGGGGCCGAGGGTTCTTC.